This section outlines one T cell receptor (beta chain) sequence together with its context. Antigen specificity is unknown. As to time point: neoterminal ileum biopsy at postoperative endoscopy, about 6 months after surgery. The ends were cut back, 1 base at V and 7 bases at J, with 8 bases in the middle. Looked up from germline, CDR1 is SGHDN and CDR2 is FVKESK. The CDR3 has 13 amino acids. Produced via immunoSEQ multiplex PCR; TCRdb's table is partial and in-frame only. Seen here are some 60,000 clones, around 90% observed once, and the top ten hold around 2.1%. The source of the sample is a study of T cell repertoires in ileal Crohn's disease. Study information: M6 samples are neoterminal ileum biopsies from postoperative colonoscopy. Study-level points and caveats: Mucosal expansions were suggested to be mainly CD8 T cells. Within the first postoperative year, endoscopy came at median about 6.4 months.

Input material: ileal tissue. The chain recombines TRBV14 with TRBJ1-5; a possible D gene is TRBD1 (5 bases). The source of this sequence is an adult with Crohn's disease. The CDR3 region has the DNA TGTGCCAGCAGCCAAGGGGCAGGGCAGCCCCAGCATTTT. Protein product: CASSQGAGQPQHF.